These 10 T cell receptor beta chains originate from one sample sequenced in a study of blood T cell repertoires in COVID-19 (dated by TCRdb to 2020 to 2022). Library preparation used the immunoSEQ multiplex PCR assay. As stored in TCRdb, this immuneACCESS dataset retains in-frame rearrangements with V and J assigned. A fraction of the clones does not appear; measured against another copy, unresolved V genes explain less than half of the discrepancy, and the remainder lacks a known reason. For this sample the table gives 230,000 or so clones, of which around 83% were detected only once. Clones ranked in the top ten supply roughly 8.6% of the sample. Sequencing used peripheral blood. The receptors originated from a man aged 35 to 55 with active or convalescent COVID-19.

The CDR3 region has the DNA TGTGCCAGCAGTTACCGACAGGGGTTCAATGAGCAGTTCTTC. Protein sequence: CASSYRQGFNEQFF. The chain employs TRBV6-6 and TRBJ2-1, with TRBD1 matching over 8 bases. J was trimmed by 6 bases and V by 2 bases; bases with no gene match: 3. The CDR3 has 14 residues. CDR1 and CDR2 from the germline V gene are MNHNY and SVGAGI (reference sequence).

This clone has a handful of counts. The rearrangement uses TRBV15 and TRBJ2-7; tentatively, D is TRBD2 (6 bases). The germline gives CDR1 LNHNV, CDR2 YYDKDF (reference sequence). Trimming pared 8 bases from V and 4 bases from J, leaving 24 bases between. The CDR3 extends over 16 amino acids. This chain's CDR3 is CATGRYRGLPPYEQYF. CDR3 nucleotides: TGTGCCACCGGACGTTACCGGGGGTTGCCCCCATACGAGCAGTACTTC.

The chain links TRBV7-2 to TRBJ2-5; weak D call: TRBD1 (6 bases). CDR3 size: 15 residues. The V gene lost 1 base and the J gene lost 5 bases, with 14 bases spanning the gap. CDR1 is SGHTA and CDR2 is FQGNSA in the germline V gene. The CDR3 loop reads CASSLEAGEWETQYF. The CDR3 DNA reads as TGTGCCAGCAGCTTAGAGGCAGGGGAGTGGGAGACCCAGTACTTC.

The V gene is TRBV7-9, the J gene TRBJ1-1; D not certain. There are 16 residues in the CDR3. The germline V and J ends were trimmed by 0 bases and 0 bases, with 11 bases remaining between them. CDR1 SEHNR and CDR2 FQNEAQ come from the germline V gene (reference sequence). The CDR3 region is CASSLAPGTMNTEAFF. CDR3 coding DNA: TGTGCCAGCAGCTTAGCCCCGGGAACTATGAACACTGAAGCTTTCTTT.

This clone was seen more than once but under ten times. In DNA, the CDR3 is TGTGCCAGCAGCTTAGACCGCGCGCCGAATTCACCCCTCCACTTT. This encodes CASSLDRAPNSPLHF. The V call is TRBV7-2, the J call TRBJ1-6, with D uncertain. Per the germline V gene, CDR1 is SGHTA and CDR2 is FQGNSA. V was trimmed by 1 base and J by 7 bases, leaving 11 bases between them. The CDR3 has 15 residues. Filled out from reference TRBV7-2 and TRBJ1-6, the complete variable domain reads GAGVSQSPSNKVTEKGKDVELRCDPISGHTALYWYRQSLGQGLEFLIYFQGNSAPDKSGLPSDRFSAERTGGSVSTLTIQRTQQEDSAVYLCASSLDRAPNSPLHFGNGTRLTVT.

The genes are TRBV30 and TRBJ2-3, with 13 bases that match TRBD2. Trimming removed 2 bases from V and 8 bases from J; junction bases left unmatched: 10. This CDR3 has 16 amino acids. Germline CDR1 is GTSNPN and CDR2 is SVGIG (reference sequence). DNA for the CDR3: TGTGCCTGGAGTAAACTAGCGGGGGGGCGGGAAGGTACGCAGTATTTT. It is translated as CAWSKLAGGREGTQYF.

The rearrangement uses TRBV18 and TRBJ1-1, with D possibly being TRBD1 (5 bases). V lost 0 bases to trimming and J lost 4 bases, with 15 bases between them. Germline loops: CDR1 KGHSH, CDR2 LQKENI. The CDR3 has 16 residues. CDR3 amino acids: CASSPPIGGVGTEAFF. CDR3 nucleotide sequence: TGTGCCAGCTCACCACCGATTGGGGGGGTAGGCACTGAAGCTTTCTTT. The variable domain in full, completed from reference TRBV18 and TRBJ1-1, reads NAGVMQNPRHLVRRRGQEARLRCSPMKGHSHVYWYRQLPEEGLKFMVYLQKENIIDESGMPKERFSAEFPKEGPSILRIQQVVRGDSAAYFCASSPPIGGVGTEAFFGQGTRLTVV.

In its sample, this clone was seen once. The genes are TRBV6-5 and TRBJ1-2; 7 bases match TRBD1. CDR3 length: 13 residues. Germline-derived CDR1 and CDR2 are MNHEY and SVGAGI. With V trimmed by 6 bases and J by 6 bases, 7 bases remained unmatched. CDR3 loop: CASRLQGKDGYTF. The CDR3 DNA sequence: TGTGCCAGCAGACTACAGGGGAAAGATGGCTACACCTTC.

The V and J genes are TRBV6-2 or TRBV6-3 and TRBJ1-1; D gene uncertain. The CDR3 is 12 amino acids. CDR1 is MNHEY and CDR2 is SVGEGT in the germline V gene. The V and J ends lost 6 bases and 3 bases respectively, with 8 bases between them. CDR3 sequence (DNA): TGTGCCAGCAGCGAACTTTACACTGAAGCTTTCTTT. It is translated as CASSELYTEAFF.

V gene TRBV27 combines with J gene TRBJ2-3; weak D call: TRBD1 (6 bases). The CDR3 runs to 16 residues. Trimming stripped 3 bases from V and 2 bases from J, with 15 bases between. Looked up from germline, CDR1 is MNHEY and CDR2 is SMNVEV (reference sequence). The CDR3 spells CASSLGTGTHTDTQYF. The CDR3 nucleotides read TGTGCCAGCAGTTTGGGAACCGGGACACACACAGATACGCAGTATTTT.